The 27 T cell receptor beta chains given below trace back to one sample, sequenced in a study of T-cell memory formation after mild COVID-19. TCRdb passed the 5' RACE reads through MiXCR, listing each CDR3 protein once. The sample carries 250,000 to 400,000 distinct CDR3 sequences, roughly an eighth recorded once. Sequencing used PBMCs or a T cell subset sorted from them (not recorded which). The source is a man aged 18 to 30 who had mild COVID-19 (a few samples of this study predate the infection). Cell type and time point are not known.

V and J are TRBV10-3 and TRBJ1-2, with TRBD1 matching over 7 bases. The V gene end was trimmed by 10 bases and the J gene end by 4 bases; junction bases not matched to a gene: 12. The CDR3 length is 14 residues. From germline, CDR1 is ENHRY and CDR2 SYGVKD. The CDR3 sequence: CATQSNRGGYGYTF. DNA of the CDR3: TGTGCCACTCAGTCAAACAGGGGTGGCTATGGCTACACCTTC.

The J gene is TRBJ1-1, the V gene TRBV20-1, with D tentatively TRBD1 (6 bases). Trimming removed 5 bases at V and 5 bases at J, with 18 bases between. Looked up from germline, CDR1 is DFQATT and CDR2 is SNEGSKA (reference sequence). The CDR3 has 14 residues. CDR3 bases: TGCAGTGCTTATACAGGGTATCTGGGGACTGAAGCTTTCTTT. Amino acids: CSAYTGYLGTEAFF.

This clonotype was observed a handful of times. The chain links TRBV28 to TRBJ2-7, with a weak D call TRBD2 (5 bases). Germline V CDR1 and CDR2: MDHEN, SYDVKM. Trimming took off 5 bases at V and 3 bases at J, with 14 bases between the two ends. The CDR3 extends over 14 amino acids. Here the CDR3 DNA reads TGTGCCAGCAGTGTCGACGGAGGAAACTACGAGCAGTACGTC. Translating it yields CASSVDGGNYEQYV.

This clonotype was counted a few times. The chain combines TRBV9 with TRBJ1-1; TRBD1 might be the D (5 bases). The germline CDR1 and CDR2 sequences are SGDLS and YYNGEE. The CDR3 covers 15 residues. Trimming left V 4 bases short and J 11 bases short, with 24 bases between. CDR3 region: CASSPRVGRRDEAFF. Written as DNA, the CDR3 is TGTGCCAGCAGCCCTAGAGTTGGGCGCCGGGACGAGGCTTTCTTT.

The chain couples TRBV18 to TRBJ1-2, with D unresolved. Germline CDR1 is KGHSH and CDR2 is LQKENI. The V gene lost 0 bases and the J gene lost 5 bases, with 7 bases spanning the gap. The CDR3 length is 13 residues. The CDR3 sequence: CASSPPVRYGYTF. As DNA, the CDR3 is TGTGCCAGCTCACCACCGGTCCGTTATGGCTACACCTTC.

A few counts support this clonotype. The rearrangement links TRBV7-9 to TRBJ1-4; the D is unclear. Trimming stripped 4 bases from V and 0 bases from J, with 15 bases between. The germline gives CDR1 SEHNR, CDR2 FQNEAQ (reference sequence). This CDR3 contains 17 residues. DNA of the CDR3: TGTGCCAGCAGCTCCGGTTGGGCCGAGTCAACTAATGAAAAACTGTTTTTT. This codes for CASSSGWAESTNEKLFF.

The chain joins TRBV5-1 to TRBJ2-2; D remains unclear. V lost 4 bases and J 7 bases, leaving 14 bases between the germline ends. Germline assignment: CDR1 SGHRS and CDR2 YFSETQ. CDR3 size: 14 residues. The CDR3 nucleotides are TGCGCCAGCAGCGGGGTCCGACCCAACGGGGAGCTGTTTTTT. As protein: CASSGVRPNGELFF.

This clonotype was seen at least ten times. The chain combines TRBV5-6 with TRBJ2-2, with 8 bases that match TRBD2. The V gene end was trimmed by 2 bases and the J gene end by 5 bases; junction bases not matched to a gene: 5. Germline V gene sequence: CDR1 SGHDT, CDR2 YYEEEE. The CDR3 length is 15 residues. The CDR3 sequence: CASSLAGAPTGELFF. The DNA of the CDR3 is TGTGCCAGCAGCTTAGCGGGGGCCCCAACCGGGGAGCTGTTTTTT.

The chain is built from TRBV5-6 and TRBJ1-6; 9 nucleotides agree with TRBD1. This CDR3 region has 16 residues. CDR1 SGHDT and CDR2 YYEEEE come from the germline V gene. After removal of 4 bases from V and 3 bases from J, the junction contained 5 bases not matched to a gene. CDR3 in amino acids: CASSTDRGFYNSPLHF. The CDR3 DNA follows: TGTGCCAGCAGCACCGACAGGGGGTTCTATAATTCACCCCTCCACTTT.

This clonotype was picked up a small number of times. The chain employs TRBV20-1 and TRBJ2-5, with TRBD1 matching over 7 bases. There are 12 residues in the CDR3. Germline trimming cut 5 bases from V and 2 bases from J; bases unmatched to any gene: 2. Germline V gene data show CDR1 as DFQATT and CDR2 as SNEGSKA (reference sequence). The CDR3 reads CSASDRQETQYF. The CDR3 DNA is TGCAGTGCTTCGGACAGGCAAGAGACCCAGTACTTC.

The chain employs TRBV7-2 and TRBJ2-5; D not certain. CDR3 length: 13 residues. V lost 2 bases, J lost 5 bases, and 9 bases lay in between. Germline V gives CDR1 SGHTA, CDR2 FQGNSA. CDR3 bases: TGTGCCAGCAGCTTATCTTTTTGGGAGACCCAGTACTTC. Translated: CASSLSFWETQYF.

Many counts were recorded for this clonotype. The chain joins TRBV5-4 to TRBJ2-1, with a possible D match to TRBD1 (5 bases). The CDR3 spans 15 residues. Deletions cut 4 bases from V and 0 bases from J, with 11 bases between. The V gene's germline CDR1 is SGHNT and CDR2 YYREEE (reference sequence). CDR3 sequence reads: CASSLDRSSYNEQFF. CDR3 bases: TGTGCCAGCAGCCTCGACAGAAGCTCCTACAATGAGCAGTTCTTC.

This clonotype was seen a handful of times. This sequence joins TRBV3-1 and TRBJ2-3, with TRBD2 matching over 7 bases. CDR3 size: 14 residues. The germline V gene encodes CDR1 LGHDT and CDR2 YNNKEL (reference sequence). Germline trimming cut 2 bases from V and 5 bases from J; bases unmatched to any gene: 4. The CDR3 region is CASSQTSAEDTQYF. DNA of the CDR3: TGTGCCAGCAGCCAAACTAGCGCGGAAGATACGCAGTATTTT.

As regards this clonotype: A single base separates this from a much larger clone, so it may be a read error. The rearrangement links TRBV18 to TRBJ1-1; TRBD1 aligns across 7 bases. The germline V gene encodes CDR1 KGHSH and CDR2 LQKENI. This CDR3 is built from 13 residues. The trim removed 8 bases at V and 1 base at J, leaving 4 bases unmatched. The DNA of the CDR3 is TGTGCCAGCCCGGGACAGTCGAACACTGAAGCTTTCTTT. Translation gives CASPGQSNTEAFF.

The genes are TRBV20-1 and TRBJ2-7, with D perhaps assigned TRBD1 or TRBD2 (5 bases each). This CDR3 is built from 15 residues. Trimming pared 4 bases from V and 9 bases from J, leaving 25 bases between. Looked up from germline, CDR1 is DFQATT and CDR2 is SNEGSKA (reference sequence). CDR3 bases: TGCAGTGCTACTGGCCTTGGGGGTGTATCAGTGGGGCAGTACGTC. Translating it yields CSATGLGGVSVGQYV.

The rearrangement links TRBV7-8 to TRBJ2-7; TRBD1 agrees at 11 bases. Germline CDR1 reads SGHVS; CDR2 reads FQNEAQ. The junction had 5 bases not matched to a gene; V was cut back by 5 bases and J by 2 bases. CDR3 size: 15 residues. CDR3 in DNA: TGTGCCAGCAGCCCGGGACAGGGGGGCCCCTACGAGCAGTACTTC. Its protein is CASSPGQGGPYEQYF.

The V gene is TRBV6-1, the J gene TRBJ2-7, with D perhaps given as TRBD1 or TRBD2 (5 bases each). Trimming took 0 bases from V and 2 from J, leaving 17 bases between them. The CDR3 sequence is 17 residues long. Germline V gene lookup returns CDR1 MNHNS and CDR2 SASEGT. The CDR3 bases are TGTGCCAGCAGTGAAGCACCTTTGGGACCGAGGCCCTACGAGCAGTACTTC. Protein: CASSEAPLGPRPYEQYF.

This clonotype has just a few counts. The chain couples TRBV5-1 to TRBJ2-1, with 7 bases that match TRBD1. V lost 0 bases and J lost 0; bases outside the gene matches: 3. This CDR3 contains 16 residues. Germline V gene sequence: CDR1 SGHRS, CDR2 YFSETQ. As DNA, the CDR3 is TGCGCCAGCAGCTTGGCTGGACAGGCCTCCTACAATGAGCAGTTCTTC. This sequence encodes CASSLAGQASYNEQFF. Using reference TRBV5-1 and TRBJ2-1 for the parts outside the CDR3, the full variable domain is KAGVTQTPRYLIKTRGQQVTLSCSPISGHRSVSWYQQTPGQGLQFLFEYFSETQRNKGNFPGRFSGRQFSNSRSEMNVSTLELGDSALYLCASSLAGQASYNEQFFGPGTRLTVL.

The chain carries TRBV5-1 and TRBJ2-3; TRBD2 aligns across 8 bases. Germline V gene lookup returns CDR1 SGHRS and CDR2 YFSETQ. J gave up 0 bases and V 5 bases, and 5 bases lay outside the gene matches. The CDR3 sequence is 15 residues long. CDR3 sequence: CASRQASGSTDTQYF. The CDR3 region has the DNA TGCGCCAGCAGACAAGCTAGCGGGAGCACAGATACGCAGTATTTT.

This chain links TRBV24-1 with TRBJ2-2, with 7 bases lining up with TRBD1. The V gene end was trimmed by 0 bases and the J gene end by 1 base; junction bases not matched to a gene: 4. Germline lookup yields CDR1 KGHDR and CDR2 SFDVKD. The CDR3 is made up of 17 amino acids. Written as DNA, the CDR3 is TGTGCCACCAGTGATTTGCACGGACAGGAGAACACCGGGGAGCTGTTTTTT. Amino acid sequence: CATSDLHGQENTGELFF.

This clonotype has just a few counts. As DNA, the CDR3 is TGTGCCAGCAGCTCCGGGAGTGGGTTCTACGAGCAGTACTTC. Translating gives CASSSGSGFYEQYF. V is TRBV7-6 and J is TRBJ2-7; a possible D gene is TRBD2 (6 bases). Trimming shortened V by 4 bases and J by 3 bases, and 13 bases separated the two germline ends. CDR1 and CDR2 from the germline V gene are SGHVS and FNYEAQ. The CDR3 spans 14 residues.

This clonotype showed up just a few times. The gene calls are TRBV15 and TRBJ2-1; perhaps D is TRBD1 or TRBD2 (5 bases each). Trimming pared 5 bases from V and 8 bases from J, leaving 16 bases between. The CDR3 is 14 residues long. Germline V gene sequence: CDR1 LNHNV, CDR2 YYDKDF (reference sequence). In DNA, the CDR3 is TGTGCCACCAGCGAGGGGAAAGGGACCGATGAGCAGTTCTTC. It is translated as CATSEGKGTDEQFF.

The genes are TRBV7-2 and TRBJ2-3, with D perhaps matching TRBD2 (5 bases). V lost 5 bases, J lost 1 base, and 16 bases lay in between. This CDR3 is 16 amino acids long. Germline CDR1 SGHTA, CDR2 FQGNSA. The CDR3, as DNA: TGTGCCAGCAGCCCGATTAAGCTAGCCGGCACAGATACGCAGTATTTT. This sequence encodes CASSPIKLAGTDTQYF.

The genes are TRBV3-1 and TRBJ1-6; TRBD1 agrees at 7 bases. Trimming took 4 bases from V and 10 from J; bases not matched to a gene: 7. The CDR3 has 14 residues. CDR1 and CDR2 (germline): LGHDT, YNNKEL (reference sequence). The CDR3 DNA sequence: TGTGCCAGCAGCCTCGGGACAGAGGGCTCACCCCTCCACTTT. Its translation: CASSLGTEGSPLHF.

This clonotype turned up a few times. This chain uses TRBV6-6 with TRBJ2-3; TRBD2 matches 10 bases. The CDR3 has 15 residues. The J segment lost 6 bases and the V segment lost 4 bases, leaving 7 bases of the junction unmatched. Germline CDR1 reads MNHNY; CDR2 reads SVGAGI (reference sequence). CDR3 in amino acids: CASSFPLAGADTQYF. The CDR3 bases are TGTGCCAGCAGTTTCCCCCTAGCGGGGGCTGATACGCAGTATTTT.

V gene TRBV10-3 combines with J gene TRBJ1-2; TRBD1 is a possible D gene (5 bases). CDR3 size: 14 residues. V was pared by 2 bases and J by 0 bases, with 7 bases between. The V gene's germline CDR1 is ENHRY and CDR2 SYGVKD. The CDR3 loop is CAISEGTSNYGYTF. CDR3 sequence (DNA): TGTGCCATCAGTGAGGGGACGTCTAACTATGGCTACACCTTC.

The chain joins TRBV4-3 to TRBJ1-2; D not resolved. The V end lost 0 bases, the J end lost 4 bases, and 9 bases lay between the germline ends. Germline CDR1 is LGHNA and CDR2 is YSLEER. This CDR3 is 14 amino acids long. The CDR3 reads CASSQEDGSYGYTF. The DNA of the CDR3 is TGCGCCAGCAGCCAAGAGGACGGTTCCTATGGCTACACCTTC.